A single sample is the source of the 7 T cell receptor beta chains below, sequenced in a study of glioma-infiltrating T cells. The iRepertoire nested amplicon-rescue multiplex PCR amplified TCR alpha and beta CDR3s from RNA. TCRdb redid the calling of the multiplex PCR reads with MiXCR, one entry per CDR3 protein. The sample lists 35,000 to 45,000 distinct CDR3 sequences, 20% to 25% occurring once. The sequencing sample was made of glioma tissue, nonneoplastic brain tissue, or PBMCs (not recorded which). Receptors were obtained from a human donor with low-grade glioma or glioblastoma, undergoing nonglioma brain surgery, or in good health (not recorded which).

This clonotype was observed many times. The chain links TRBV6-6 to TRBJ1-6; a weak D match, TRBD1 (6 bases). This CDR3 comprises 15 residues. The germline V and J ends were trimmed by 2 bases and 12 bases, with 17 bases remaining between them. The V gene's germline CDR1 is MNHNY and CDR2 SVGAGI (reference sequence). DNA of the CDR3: TGTGCCAGCAGTTACCAAGAGGGGGGGGGGGGACCCCTCCACTTT. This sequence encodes CASSYQEGGGGPLHF.

CDR3 sequence: CASSTVPGLEQFF. The CDR3 bases are TGTGCCAGTAGTACCGTCCCGGGACTAGAGCAGTTCTTC. The chain combines TRBV19 with TRBJ2-1, with 7 bases aligning to TRBD2. The V gene's germline CDR1 is LNHDA and CDR2 SQIVND (reference sequence). The V gene end was trimmed by 4 bases and the J gene end by 10 bases; junction bases not matched to a gene: 7. The CDR3 runs 13 residues.

The CDR3 region has the DNA TGTGCCAGCAGCCATATTAGCGACACTGAAGCTTTCTTT. This codes for CASSHISDTEAFF. The chain uses TRBV3-1 and TRBJ1-1; D ambiguous. V shed 3 bases and J shed 3 bases, with 8 bases lying between them. CDR1 is LGHDT and CDR2 is YNNKEL in the germline V gene (reference sequence). This CDR3 spans 13 amino acids.

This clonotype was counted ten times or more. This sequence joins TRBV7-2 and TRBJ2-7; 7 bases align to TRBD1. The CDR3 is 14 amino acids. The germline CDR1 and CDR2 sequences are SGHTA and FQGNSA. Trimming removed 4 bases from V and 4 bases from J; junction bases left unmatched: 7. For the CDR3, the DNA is TGTGCCAGCAGCTCTACAGGGGCAGGGTACGAGCAGTACTTC. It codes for CASSSTGAGYEQYF.

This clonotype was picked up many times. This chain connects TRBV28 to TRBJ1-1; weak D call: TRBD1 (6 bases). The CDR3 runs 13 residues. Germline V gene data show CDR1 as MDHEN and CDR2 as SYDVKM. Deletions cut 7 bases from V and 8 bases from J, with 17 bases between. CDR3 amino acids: CASILDYTGEAFF. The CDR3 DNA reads TGTGCCAGCATCCTAGACTACACAGGGGAAGCTTTCTTT.

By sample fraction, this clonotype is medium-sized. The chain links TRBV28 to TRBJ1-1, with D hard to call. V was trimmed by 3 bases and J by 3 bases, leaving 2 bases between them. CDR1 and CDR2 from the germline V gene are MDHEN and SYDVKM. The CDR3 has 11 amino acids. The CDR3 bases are TGTGCCAGCAGTTTCTACACTGAAGCTTTCTTT. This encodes CASSFYTEAFF.

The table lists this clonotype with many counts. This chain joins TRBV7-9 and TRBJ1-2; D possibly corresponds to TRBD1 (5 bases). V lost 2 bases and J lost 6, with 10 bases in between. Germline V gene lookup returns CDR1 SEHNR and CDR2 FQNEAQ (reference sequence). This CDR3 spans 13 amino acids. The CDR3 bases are TGTGCCAGCAGCTTACAAATAGGGGATGGCTACACCTTC. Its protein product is CASSLQIGDGYTF.